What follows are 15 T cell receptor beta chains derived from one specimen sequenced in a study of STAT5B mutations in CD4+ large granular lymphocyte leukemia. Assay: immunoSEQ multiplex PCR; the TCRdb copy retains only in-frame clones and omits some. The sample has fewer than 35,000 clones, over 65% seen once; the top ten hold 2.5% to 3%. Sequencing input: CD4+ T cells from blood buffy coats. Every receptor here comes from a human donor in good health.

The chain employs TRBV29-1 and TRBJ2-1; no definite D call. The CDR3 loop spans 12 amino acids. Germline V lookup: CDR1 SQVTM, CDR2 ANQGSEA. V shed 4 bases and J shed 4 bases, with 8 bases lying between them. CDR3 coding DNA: TGCAGCGTTGGGGCATTATACAATGAGCAGTTCTTC. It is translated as CSVGALYNEQFF.

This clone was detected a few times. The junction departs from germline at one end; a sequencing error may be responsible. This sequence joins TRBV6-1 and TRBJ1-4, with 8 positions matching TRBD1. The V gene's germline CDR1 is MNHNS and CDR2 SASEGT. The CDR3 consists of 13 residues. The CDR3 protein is CASRDRGGEKLFF. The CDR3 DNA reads TGTGCCAGCCGTGACAGGGGTGGGGAAAAACTGTTTTTT.

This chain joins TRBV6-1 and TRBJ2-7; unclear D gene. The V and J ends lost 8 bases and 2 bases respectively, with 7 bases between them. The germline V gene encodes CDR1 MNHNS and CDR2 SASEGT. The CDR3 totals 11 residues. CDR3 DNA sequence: TGTGCCAGCGTACGGGCCTACGAGCAGTACTTC. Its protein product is CASVRAYEQYF.

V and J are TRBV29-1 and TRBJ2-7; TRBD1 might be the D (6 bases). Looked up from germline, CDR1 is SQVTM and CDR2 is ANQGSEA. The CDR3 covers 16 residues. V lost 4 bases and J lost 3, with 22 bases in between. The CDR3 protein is CSVVEDRLPALYEQYF. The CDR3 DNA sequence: TGCAGCGTTGTGGAGGACAGACTACCTGCCCTCTACGAGCAGTACTTC.

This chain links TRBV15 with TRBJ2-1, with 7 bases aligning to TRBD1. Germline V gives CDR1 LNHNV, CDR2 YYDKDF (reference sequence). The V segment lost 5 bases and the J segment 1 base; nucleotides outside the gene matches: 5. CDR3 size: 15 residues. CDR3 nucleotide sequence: TGTGCCACCAGCGAACAGGGGCGATCCTACAATGAGCAGTTCTTC. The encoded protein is CATSEQGRSYNEQFF.

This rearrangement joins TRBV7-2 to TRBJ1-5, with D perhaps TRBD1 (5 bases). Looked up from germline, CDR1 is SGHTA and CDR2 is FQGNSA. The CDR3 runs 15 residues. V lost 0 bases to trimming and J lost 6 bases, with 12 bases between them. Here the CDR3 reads CASSLARGVPQPQHF. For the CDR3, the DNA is TGTGCCAGCAGCTTAGCGCGAGGGGTACCTCAGCCCCAGCATTTT.

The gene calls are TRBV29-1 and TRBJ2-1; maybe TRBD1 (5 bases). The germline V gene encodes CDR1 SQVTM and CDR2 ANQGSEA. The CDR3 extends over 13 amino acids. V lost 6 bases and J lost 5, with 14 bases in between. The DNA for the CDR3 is TGCAGCGTGGACAAAAAATTGGACAATGAGCAGTTCTTC. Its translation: CSVDKKLDNEQFF.

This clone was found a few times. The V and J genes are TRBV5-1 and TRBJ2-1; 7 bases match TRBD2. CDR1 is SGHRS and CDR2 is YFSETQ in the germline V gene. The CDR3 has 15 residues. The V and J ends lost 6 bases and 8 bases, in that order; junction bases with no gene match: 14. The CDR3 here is CASIPGGTAHHEQFF. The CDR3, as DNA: TGCGCCAGCATCCCCGGGGGGACGGCCCATCATGAGCAGTTCTTC.

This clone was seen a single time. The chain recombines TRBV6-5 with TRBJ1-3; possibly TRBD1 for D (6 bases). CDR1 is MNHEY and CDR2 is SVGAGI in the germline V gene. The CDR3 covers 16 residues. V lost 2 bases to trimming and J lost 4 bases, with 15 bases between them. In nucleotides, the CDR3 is TGTGCCAGCAGTTACACAGGGTATTCTGCCGGAAACACCATATATTTT. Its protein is CASSYTGYSAGNTIYF.

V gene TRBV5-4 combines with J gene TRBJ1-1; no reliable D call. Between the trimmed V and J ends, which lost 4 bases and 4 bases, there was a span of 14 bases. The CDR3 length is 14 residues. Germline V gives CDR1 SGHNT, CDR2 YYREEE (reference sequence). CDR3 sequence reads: CASSTRGVSTEAFF. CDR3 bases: TGTGCCAGCAGCACCCGCGGGGTTTCCACTGAAGCTTTCTTT.

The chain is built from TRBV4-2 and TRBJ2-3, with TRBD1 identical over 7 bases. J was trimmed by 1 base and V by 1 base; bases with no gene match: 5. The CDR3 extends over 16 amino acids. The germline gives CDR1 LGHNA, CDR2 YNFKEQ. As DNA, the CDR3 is TGTGCCAGCAGCCAAGGAGAAGGGGGCGGCACAGATACGCAGTATTTT. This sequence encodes CASSQGEGGGTDTQYF.

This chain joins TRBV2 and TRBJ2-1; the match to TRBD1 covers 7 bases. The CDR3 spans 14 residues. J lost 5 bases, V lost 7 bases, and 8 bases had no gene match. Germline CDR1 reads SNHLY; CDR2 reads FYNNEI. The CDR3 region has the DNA TGTGCCAGCAAGGCCTGGGGACAGAACAATGAGCAGTTCTTC. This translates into CASKAWGQNNEQFF.

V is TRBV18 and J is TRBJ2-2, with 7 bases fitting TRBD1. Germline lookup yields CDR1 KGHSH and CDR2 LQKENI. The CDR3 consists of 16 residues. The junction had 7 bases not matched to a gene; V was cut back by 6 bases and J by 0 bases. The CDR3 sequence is CASSQAGTANTGELFF. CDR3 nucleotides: TGTGCCAGCTCCCAGGCCGGGACAGCGAACACCGGGGAGCTGTTTTTT.

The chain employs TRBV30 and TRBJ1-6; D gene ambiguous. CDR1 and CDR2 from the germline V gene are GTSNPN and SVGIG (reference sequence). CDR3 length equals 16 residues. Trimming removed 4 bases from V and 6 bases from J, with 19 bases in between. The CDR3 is CAWKRWRASSNSPLHF. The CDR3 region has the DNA TGTGCCTGGAAGAGGTGGAGGGCCTCATCTAATTCACCCCTCCACTTT.

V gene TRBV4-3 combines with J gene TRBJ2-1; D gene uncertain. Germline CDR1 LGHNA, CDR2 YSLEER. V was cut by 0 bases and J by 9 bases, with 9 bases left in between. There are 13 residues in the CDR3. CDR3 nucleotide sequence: TGCGCCAGCAGCCAAGAGCCCGGCACTGAGCAGTTCTTC. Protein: CASSQEPGTEQFF.